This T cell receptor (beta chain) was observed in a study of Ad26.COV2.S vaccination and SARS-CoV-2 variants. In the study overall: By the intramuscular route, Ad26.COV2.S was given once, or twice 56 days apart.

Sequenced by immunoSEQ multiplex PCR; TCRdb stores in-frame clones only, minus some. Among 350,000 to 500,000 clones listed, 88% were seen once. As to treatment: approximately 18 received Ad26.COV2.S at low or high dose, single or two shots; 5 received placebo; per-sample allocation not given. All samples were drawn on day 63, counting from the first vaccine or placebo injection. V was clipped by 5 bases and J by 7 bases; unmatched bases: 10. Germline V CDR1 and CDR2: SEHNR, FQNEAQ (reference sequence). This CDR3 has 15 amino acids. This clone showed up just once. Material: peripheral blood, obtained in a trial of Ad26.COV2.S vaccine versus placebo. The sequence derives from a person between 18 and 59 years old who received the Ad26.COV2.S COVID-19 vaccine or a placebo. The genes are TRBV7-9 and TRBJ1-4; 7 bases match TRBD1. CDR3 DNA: TGTGCCAGCAGCGACGACAGGGTGTTATCTGAAAAACTGTTTTTT. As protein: CASSDDRVLSEKLFF.